The rows below give T cell receptor beta chains drawn from one sample of a study of T-cell memory formation after mild COVID-19. TCRdb processed the 5' RACE reads anew with MiXCR; each CDR3 protein has one entry. Here the sample spans hundreds of thousands of distinct CDR3 sequences, over 15% being singletons. Sample: PBMCs or a T cell subset sorted from them (not recorded which). The origin of the receptors is an adult woman who had mild COVID-19 (a few samples of this study predate the infection). Cell type and time point are not known. Both conserved end residues are part of each CDR3. A D gene is named only where the DNA matches it firmly. Rows may omit the clone size; those that give it use once, few, many or a size class.

D gene	V gene	J gene	clone size	CDR3 DNA	CDR3 protein
-	TRBV4-1	TRBJ2-7	-	TGCGCCAGCGGGGGGCTGTTGTTGGACGAGCAGTACTTC	CASGGLLLDEQYF
-	TRBV5-4	TRBJ2-7	-	TGTGCCAGCAGTTGGGGCACTGGCGAGCAGTACTTC	CASSWGTGEQYF
TRBD2	TRBV25-1	TRBJ2-3	many	TGTGCCAGCAGTGATAGCGGGATCCATGTAGATACGCAGTATTTT	CASSDSGIHVDTQYF
TRBD2	TRBV4-1	TRBJ2-5	few	TGCGCCAGCAGCCAAGATCCTGCCCCGAGACTAGCGGGGGGATTCGAAGAGACCCAGTACTTC	CASSQDPAPRLAGGFEETQYF
-	TRBV20-1	TRBJ1-1	-	TGCAGTGCCAGTGGACAGCTGGAAGCTTTCTTT	CSASGQLEAFF
-	TRBV12-3/TRBV12-4	TRBJ2-1	many	TGTGCCAGCAGTAGGGGCCTGGGGAATGAGCAGTTCTTC	CASSRGLGNEQFF
-	TRBV6-5	TRBJ2-5	many	TGTGCCAGCAGCCTTGCAGGGGAGCAAGAGACCCAGTACTTC	CASSLAGEQETQYF
-	TRBV19	TRBJ2-3	few	TGTGCCAGTAGTATCGGCGGGGGCCTAACAGATACGCAGTATTTT	CASSIGGGLTDTQYF
-	TRBV5-4	TRBJ2-2	many	TGTGCCAGCAGCTTTAAACTGGTAGGAGGTACCGGGGAGCTGTTTTTT	CASSFKLVGGTGELFF
TRBD1	TRBV7-3	TRBJ1-1	few	TGTGCCAGCAGCTTAGTCAGGGACAGGGACAGGGGGCAAGGCACTGAAGCTTTCTTT	CASSLVRDRDRGQGTEAFF
-	TRBV6-6	TRBJ2-1	many	TGTGCCAGCAGTTCCCAACAGGGTTGGGGTGTGTTCGATGAGCAGTTCTTC	CASSSQQGWGVFDEQFF
-	TRBV6-1	TRBJ1-2	few	TGTGCCAGCAGTGAAGAACTTCTTGGGGCAGCATTCTATGGCTACACCTTC	CASSEELLGAAFYGYTF
TRBD1	TRBV30	TRBJ2-7	few	TGTGCCTGGAGTGTAATAGGACAGGCCGAGCAGTACTTC	CAWSVIGQAEQYF
TRBD1	TRBV7-9	TRBJ1-5	-	TGTGCCAGCAGCTCTACAGGGGTAAAAAATCAGCCCCAGCATTTT	CASSSTGVKNQPQHF
-	TRBV14	TRBJ2-3	few	TGTGCCAGCAGCCAAGGGAAAGGGTTGCCGCAGTATTTT	CASSQGKGLPQYF
TRBD2	TRBV27	TRBJ2-1	-	TGTGCCAGCAGTTTATGGGGCCCCCCGTGGGGGGAGGGCAATGAGCAGTTCTTC	CASSLWGPPWGEGNEQFF
TRBD1	TRBV7-9	TRBJ2-7	-	TGTGCCAGCAGCTTCCCCCCGGGACAGGATGACGAGCAGTACTTC	CASSFPPGQDDEQYF
-	TRBV19	TRBJ2-1	few	TGTGCCAGTAGTGACCAGCCTTTGTGGGGTAGCCAGCAGTTCTTC	CASSDQPLWGSQQFF
TRBD2	TRBV4-3	TRBJ2-7	-	TGCGCCAGCAGCCAAGGGGTGGGACTAGCGGTCTTAAGCTCCTACGAGCAGTACTTC	CASSQGVGLAVLSSYEQYF
-	TRBV2	TRBJ2-3	few	TGTGCCAGCAGTGAGCGTTGGACAGATACGCAGTATTTT	CASSERWTDTQYF
TRBD2	TRBV7-8	TRBJ2-3	many	TGTGCCAGCAGCCCCCACAGGACTAGCGGGTTCACAGATACGCAGTATTTT	CASSPHRTSGFTDTQYF
-	TRBV9	TRBJ2-2	-	TGTGCCAGCAGCGCCGCCGGCGTCAGGCCGGAGACCGGGGAGCTGTTTTTT	CASSAAGVRPETGELFF
TRBD2	TRBV6-5	TRBJ2-1	-	TGTGCCAGCAGGTCTACTAGCGGAAGGTCGTTCTTC	CASRSTSGRSFF
TRBD1	TRBV24-1	TRBJ2-1	-	TGTGCCACCGTCGACAGGGGGCATGGGAATGAGCAGTTCTTC	CATVDRGHGNEQFF
TRBD2	TRBV7-6	TRBJ2-3	-	TGTGCCAGCAGCTTAGCGATTGGGACTAGCGGGAGAGTAAGCGGCACAGATACGCAGTATTTT	CASSLAIGTSGRVSGTDTQYF
TRBD1	TRBV3-1	TRBJ2-7	few	TGTGCCAGCAGCACTACAGGGGGGCACTACGAGCAGTACTTC	CASSTTGGHYEQYF